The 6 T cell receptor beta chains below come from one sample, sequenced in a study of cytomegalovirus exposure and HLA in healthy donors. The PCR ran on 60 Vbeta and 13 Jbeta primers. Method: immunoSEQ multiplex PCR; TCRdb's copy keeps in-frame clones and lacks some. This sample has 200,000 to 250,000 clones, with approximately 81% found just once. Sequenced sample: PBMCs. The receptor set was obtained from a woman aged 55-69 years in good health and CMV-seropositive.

CDR3 region: CASSQEGTSGPTNTGELFF. Here the CDR3 DNA reads TGTGCCAGCAGCCAAGAAGGGACTAGCGGACCTACAAACACCGGGGAGCTGTTTTTT. The V gene is TRBV4-2, the J gene TRBJ2-2; 11 bases map to TRBD2. The CDR3 has 19 amino acids. Germline CDR1 reads LGHNA; CDR2 reads YNFKEQ. Trimming at V came to 0 bases and at J to 2 bases, leaving 8 bases not matched to a gene.

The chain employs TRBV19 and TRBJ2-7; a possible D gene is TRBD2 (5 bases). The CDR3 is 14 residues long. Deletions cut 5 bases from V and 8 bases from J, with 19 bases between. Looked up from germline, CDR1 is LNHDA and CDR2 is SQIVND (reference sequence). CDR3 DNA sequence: TGTGCCAGTAGTTTACCCCTTGCCGGGAACAAGCAGTACTTC. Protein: CASSLPLAGNKQYF.

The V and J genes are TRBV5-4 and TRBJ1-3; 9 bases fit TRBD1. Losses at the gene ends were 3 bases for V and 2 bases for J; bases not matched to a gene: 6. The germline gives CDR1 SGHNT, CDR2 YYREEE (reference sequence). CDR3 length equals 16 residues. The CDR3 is CASSYGQGITGNTIYF. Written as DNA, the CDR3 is TGTGCCAGCAGCTACGGACAGGGGATCACTGGAAACACCATATATTTT.

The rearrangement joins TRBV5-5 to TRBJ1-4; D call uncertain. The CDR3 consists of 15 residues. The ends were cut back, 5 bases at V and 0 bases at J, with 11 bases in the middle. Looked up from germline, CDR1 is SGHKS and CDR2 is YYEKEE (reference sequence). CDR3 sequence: CASRPRAATNEKLFF. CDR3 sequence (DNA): TGTGCCAGCAGACCGAGGGCTGCAACTAATGAAAAACTGTTTTTT.

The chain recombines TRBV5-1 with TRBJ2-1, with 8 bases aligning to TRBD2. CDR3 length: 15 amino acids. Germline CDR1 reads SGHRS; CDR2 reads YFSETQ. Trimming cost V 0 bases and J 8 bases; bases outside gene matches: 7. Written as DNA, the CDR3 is TGCGCCAGCAGCTTGGGTAGCGGGGATTCGGATGAGCAGTTCTTC. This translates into CASSLGSGDSDEQFF.

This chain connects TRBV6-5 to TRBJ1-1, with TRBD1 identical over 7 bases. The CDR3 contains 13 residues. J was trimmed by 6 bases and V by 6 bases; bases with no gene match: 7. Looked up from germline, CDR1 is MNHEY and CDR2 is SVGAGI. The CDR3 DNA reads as TGTGCCAGCAGCCCGACAGGGTGGTCTGAAGCTTTCTTT. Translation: CASSPTGWSEAFF.